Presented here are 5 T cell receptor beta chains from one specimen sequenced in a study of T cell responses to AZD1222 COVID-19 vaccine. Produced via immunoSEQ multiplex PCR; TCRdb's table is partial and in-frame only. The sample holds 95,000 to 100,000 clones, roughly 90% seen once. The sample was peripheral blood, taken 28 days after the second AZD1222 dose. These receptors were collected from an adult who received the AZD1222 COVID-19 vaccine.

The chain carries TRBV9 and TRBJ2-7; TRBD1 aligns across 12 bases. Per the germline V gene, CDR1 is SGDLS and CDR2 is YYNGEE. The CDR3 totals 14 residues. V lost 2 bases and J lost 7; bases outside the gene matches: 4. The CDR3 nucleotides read TGTGCCAGCAGCGTGGGACAGGGGGCGGGGGAGCAGTACTTC. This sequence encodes CASSVGQGAGEQYF.

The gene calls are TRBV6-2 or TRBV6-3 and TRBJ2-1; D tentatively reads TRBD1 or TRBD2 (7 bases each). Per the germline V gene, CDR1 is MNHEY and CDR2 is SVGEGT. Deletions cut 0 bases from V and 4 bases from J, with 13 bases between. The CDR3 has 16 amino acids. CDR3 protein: CASSYSSRGGYNEQFF. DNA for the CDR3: TGTGCCAGCAGTTACTCGAGCAGGGGGGGATACAATGAGCAGTTCTTC.

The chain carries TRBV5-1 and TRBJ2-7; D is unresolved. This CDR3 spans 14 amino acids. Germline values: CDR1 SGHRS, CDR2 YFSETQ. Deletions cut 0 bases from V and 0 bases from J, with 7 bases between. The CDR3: CASSLDANSYEQYF. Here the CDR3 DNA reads TGCGCCAGCAGCTTGGACGCGAACTCCTACGAGCAGTACTTC.

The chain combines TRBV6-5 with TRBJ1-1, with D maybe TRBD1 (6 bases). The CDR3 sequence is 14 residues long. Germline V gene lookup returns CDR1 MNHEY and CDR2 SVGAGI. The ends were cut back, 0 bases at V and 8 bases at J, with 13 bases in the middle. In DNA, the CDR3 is TGTGCCAGCAGTTACTCCCGGGGGCTCGGCGAAGCTTTCTTT. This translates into CASSYSRGLGEAFF.

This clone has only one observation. CDR3 in DNA: TGTGCCAGCAGTTACTTCGCAGGGGGCGCGGATACGCAGTATTTT. It translates to CASSYFAGGADTQYF. The genes are TRBV6-2 or TRBV6-3 and TRBJ2-3; TRBD1 agrees at 8 bases. The CDR3 is 15 amino acids. Germline-derived CDR1 and CDR2 are MNHEY and SVGEGT. V gave up 1 base and J gave up 6 bases; unmatched junction bases: 6.